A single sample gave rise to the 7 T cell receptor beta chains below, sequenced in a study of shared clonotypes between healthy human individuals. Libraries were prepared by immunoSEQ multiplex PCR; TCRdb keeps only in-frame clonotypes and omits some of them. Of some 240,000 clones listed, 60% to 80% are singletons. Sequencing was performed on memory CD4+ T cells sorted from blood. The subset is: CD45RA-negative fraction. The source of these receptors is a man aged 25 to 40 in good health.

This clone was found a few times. The CDR3 region is CASSLGVRVETQYF. The CDR3 nucleotides read TGTGCCAGCAGCTTGGGGGTGCGGGTGGAGACCCAGTACTTC. The J gene is TRBJ2-5, the V gene TRBV5-5, with a weak D call TRBD2 (5 bases). Germline V gene data show CDR1 as SGHKS and CDR2 as YYEKEE (reference sequence). This CDR3 is built from 14 residues. The V gene lost 0 bases and the J gene lost 5 bases, with 11 bases spanning the gap.

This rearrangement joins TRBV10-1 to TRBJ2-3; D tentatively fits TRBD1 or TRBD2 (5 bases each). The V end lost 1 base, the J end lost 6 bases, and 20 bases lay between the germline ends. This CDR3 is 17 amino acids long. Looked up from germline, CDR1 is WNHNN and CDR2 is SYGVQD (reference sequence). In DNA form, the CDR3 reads TGCGCCAGCAGTGAGTTGCTTAGCGCTGATAACAGGGATACGCAGTATTTT. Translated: CASSELLSADNRDTQYF.

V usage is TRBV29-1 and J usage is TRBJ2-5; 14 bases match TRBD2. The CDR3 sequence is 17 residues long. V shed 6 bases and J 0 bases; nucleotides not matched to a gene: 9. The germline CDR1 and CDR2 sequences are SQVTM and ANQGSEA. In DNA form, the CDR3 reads TGCAGCGTCTGGGAGGGACTAGCGGGAGACTACCAAGAGACCCAGTACTTC. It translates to CSVWEGLAGDYQETQYF.

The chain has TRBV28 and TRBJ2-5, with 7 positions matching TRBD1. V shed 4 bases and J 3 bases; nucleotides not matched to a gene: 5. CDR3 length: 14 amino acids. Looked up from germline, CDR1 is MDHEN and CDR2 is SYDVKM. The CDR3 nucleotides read TGTGCCAGCAGTTCCAGCGGACAGGAAGAGACCCAGTACTTC. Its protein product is CASSSSGQEETQYF. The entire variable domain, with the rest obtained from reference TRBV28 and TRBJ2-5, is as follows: DVKVTQSSRYLVKRTGEKVFLECVQDMDHENMFWYRQDPGLGLRLIYFSYDVKMKEKGDIPEGYSVSREKKERFSLILESASTNQTSMYLCASSSSGQEETQYFGPGTRLLVL.

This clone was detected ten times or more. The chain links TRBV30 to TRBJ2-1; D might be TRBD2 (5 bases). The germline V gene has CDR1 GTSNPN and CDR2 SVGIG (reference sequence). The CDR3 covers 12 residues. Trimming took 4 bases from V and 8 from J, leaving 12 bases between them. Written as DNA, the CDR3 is TGTGCCTGGAATAAAATTAGCGATGAGCAGTTCTTC. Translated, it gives CAWNKISDEQFF.

The CDR3 reads CASSAPDQGINEKLFF. The CDR3 bases are TGTGCCAGCAGCGCGCCCGATCAGGGCATTAATGAAAAACTGTTTTTT. The V and J genes are TRBV5-4 and TRBJ1-4; perhaps TRBD1 as D (5 bases). Germline V gene sequence: CDR1 SGHNT, CDR2 YYREEE (reference sequence). Trimming took 4 bases from V and 4 from J, leaving 17 bases between them. The CDR3 contains 16 residues.

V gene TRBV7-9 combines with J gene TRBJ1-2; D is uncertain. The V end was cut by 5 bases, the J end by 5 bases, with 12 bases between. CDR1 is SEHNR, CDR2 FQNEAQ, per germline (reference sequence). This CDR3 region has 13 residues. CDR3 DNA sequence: TGTGCCAGCAGCGACACAGTCAATTATGGCTACACCTTC. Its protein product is CASSDTVNYGYTF.